The text below deals with one T cell receptor beta chain. The length of the CDR3 is 18 residues. V shed 5 bases and J 4 bases; nucleotides not matched to a gene: 15. Germline V lookup: CDR1 SGHRS, CDR2 YFSETQ. The sample comes from a study of OX40 agonist ivuxolimab in advanced cancers. At the level of the study: At 0.01 to 10 mg/kg, ivuxolimab was administered intravenously to patients every 2 weeks.

The assay was immunoSEQ multiplex PCR, and TCRdb's table has in-frame clones only and misses some. The repertoire holds about 71,000 clones, 60% to 80% seen once, with over 4.5% in the top ten. The rearrangement links TRBV5-1 to TRBJ2-7; 13 bases map to TRBD2. This receptor was obtained from an adult with an advanced solid tumor such as melanoma, head and neck, liver or kidney cancer. The sample consisted of CD4+ or CD8+ T cells sorted from blood, taken in a trial of the OX40 agonist ivuxolimab. The CDR3 DNA reads TGCGCCAGCAGTCGGAGCTCCGGACTAGCGGGAGTGGGTTACGAGCAGTACTTC. Residues: CASSRSSGLAGVGYEQYF.